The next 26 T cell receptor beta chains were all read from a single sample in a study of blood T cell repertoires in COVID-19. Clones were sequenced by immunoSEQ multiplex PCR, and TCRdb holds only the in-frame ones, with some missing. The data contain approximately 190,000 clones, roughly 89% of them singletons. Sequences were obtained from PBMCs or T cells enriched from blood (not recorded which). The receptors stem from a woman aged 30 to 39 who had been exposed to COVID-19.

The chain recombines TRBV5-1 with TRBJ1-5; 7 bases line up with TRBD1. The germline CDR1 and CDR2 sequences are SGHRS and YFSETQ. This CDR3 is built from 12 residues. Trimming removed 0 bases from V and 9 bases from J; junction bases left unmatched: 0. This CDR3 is CASSLDRGPQHF. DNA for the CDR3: TGCGCCAGCAGCTTGGACAGGGGGCCCCAGCATTTT.

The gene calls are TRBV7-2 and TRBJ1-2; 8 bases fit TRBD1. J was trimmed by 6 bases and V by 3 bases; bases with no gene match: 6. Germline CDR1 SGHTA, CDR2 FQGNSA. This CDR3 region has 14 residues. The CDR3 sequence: CASSFRTGLDGYTF. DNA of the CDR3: TGTGCCAGCAGCTTCAGGACAGGGCTCGATGGCTACACCTTC.

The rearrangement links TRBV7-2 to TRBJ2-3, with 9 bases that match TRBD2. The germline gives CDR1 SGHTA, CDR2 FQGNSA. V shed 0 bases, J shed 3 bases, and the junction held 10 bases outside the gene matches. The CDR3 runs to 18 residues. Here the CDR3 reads CASSLASSGVLITDTQYF. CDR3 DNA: TGTGCCAGCAGCTTAGCATCTAGCGGGGTTTTAATTACAGATACGCAGTATTTT. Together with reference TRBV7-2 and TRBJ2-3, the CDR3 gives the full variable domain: GAGVSQSPSNKVTEKGKDVELRCDPISGHTALYWYRQSLGQGLEFLIYFQGNSAPDKSGLPSDRFSAERTGGSVSTLTIQRTQQEDSAVYLCASSLASSGVLITDTQYFGPGTRLTVL.

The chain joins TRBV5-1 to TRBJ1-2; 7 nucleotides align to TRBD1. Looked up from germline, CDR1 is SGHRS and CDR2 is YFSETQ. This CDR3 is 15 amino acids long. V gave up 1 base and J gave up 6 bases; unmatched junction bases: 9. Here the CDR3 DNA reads TGCGCCAGCAGCTTGTCTCGGGACAGTAGTAATGGCTACACCTTC. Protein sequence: CASSLSRDSSNGYTF.

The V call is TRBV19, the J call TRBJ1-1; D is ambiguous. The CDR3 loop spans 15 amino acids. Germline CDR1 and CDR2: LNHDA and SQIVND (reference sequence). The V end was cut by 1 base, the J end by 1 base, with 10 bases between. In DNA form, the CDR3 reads TGTGCCAGTAGTATAGTCGGAGACTGGAACACTGAAGCTTTCTTT. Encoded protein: CASSIVGDWNTEAFF.

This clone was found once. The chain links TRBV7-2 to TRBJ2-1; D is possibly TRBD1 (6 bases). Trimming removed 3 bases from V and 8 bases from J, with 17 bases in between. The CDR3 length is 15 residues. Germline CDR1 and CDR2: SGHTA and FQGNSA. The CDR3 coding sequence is TGTGCCAGCAGCTTGGGGGACACAGGGATTGATGAGCAGTTCTTC. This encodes CASSLGDTGIDEQFF.

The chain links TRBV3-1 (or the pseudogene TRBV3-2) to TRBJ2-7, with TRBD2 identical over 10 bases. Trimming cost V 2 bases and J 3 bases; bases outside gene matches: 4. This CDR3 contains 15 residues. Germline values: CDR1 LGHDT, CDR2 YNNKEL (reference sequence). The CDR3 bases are TGTGCCAGCAGCCAATATAGCGGGGGGTACTACGAGCAGTACTTC. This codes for CASSQYSGGYYEQYF.

CDR3 DNA sequence: TGTGCCAGCAGCGGGACGACGGGACTAGCGGAGACCCAGTACTTC. As protein: CASSGTTGLAETQYF. This rearrangement joins TRBV9 to TRBJ2-5; 10 positions agree with TRBD2. Germline V lookup: CDR1 SGDLS, CDR2 YYNGEE. V gave up 3 bases and J gave up 5 bases; unmatched junction bases: 7. This CDR3 comprises 15 residues.

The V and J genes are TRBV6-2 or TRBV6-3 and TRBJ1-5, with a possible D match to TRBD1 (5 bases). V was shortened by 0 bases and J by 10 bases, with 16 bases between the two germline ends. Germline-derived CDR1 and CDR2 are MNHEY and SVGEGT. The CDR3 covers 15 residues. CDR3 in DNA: TGTGCCAGCAGTTACTCGGCAGGGCTAAGGACACCCCAGCATTTT. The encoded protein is CASSYSAGLRTPQHF.

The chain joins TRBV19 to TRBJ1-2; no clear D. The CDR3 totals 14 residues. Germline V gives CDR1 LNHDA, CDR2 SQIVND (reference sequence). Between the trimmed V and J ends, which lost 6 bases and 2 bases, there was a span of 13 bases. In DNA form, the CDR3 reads TGTGCCAGTAGCCCGACTGCTGACAACTATGGCTACACCTTC. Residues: CASSPTADNYGYTF.

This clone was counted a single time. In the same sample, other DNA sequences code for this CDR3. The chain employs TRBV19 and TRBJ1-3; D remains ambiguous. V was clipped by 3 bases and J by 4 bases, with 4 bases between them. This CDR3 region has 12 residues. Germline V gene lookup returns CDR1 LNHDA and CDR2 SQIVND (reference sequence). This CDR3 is CASSILGNTIYF. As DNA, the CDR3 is TGTGCCAGTAGTATCCTGGGAAACACCATATATTTT.

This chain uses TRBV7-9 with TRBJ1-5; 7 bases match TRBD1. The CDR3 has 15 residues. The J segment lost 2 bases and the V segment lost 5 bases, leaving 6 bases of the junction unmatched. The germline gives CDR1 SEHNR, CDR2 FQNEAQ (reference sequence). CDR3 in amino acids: CASSATGDGNQPQHF. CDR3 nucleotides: TGTGCCAGCAGCGCTACAGGGGACGGCAATCAGCCCCAGCATTTT.

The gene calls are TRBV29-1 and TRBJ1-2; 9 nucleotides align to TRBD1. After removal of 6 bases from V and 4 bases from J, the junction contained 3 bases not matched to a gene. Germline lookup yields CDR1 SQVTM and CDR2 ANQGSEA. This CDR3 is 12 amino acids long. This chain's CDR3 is CSVDRGGYGYTF. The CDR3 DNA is TGCAGCGTGGACAGGGGCGGCTATGGCTACACCTTC.

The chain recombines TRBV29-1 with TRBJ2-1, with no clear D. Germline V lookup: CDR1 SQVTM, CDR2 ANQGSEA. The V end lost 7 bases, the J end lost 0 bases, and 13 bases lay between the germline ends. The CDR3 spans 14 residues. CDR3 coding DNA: TGCAGCGCCACGCCCGACACCTCCTACAATGAGCAGTTCTTC. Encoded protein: CSATPDTSYNEQFF.

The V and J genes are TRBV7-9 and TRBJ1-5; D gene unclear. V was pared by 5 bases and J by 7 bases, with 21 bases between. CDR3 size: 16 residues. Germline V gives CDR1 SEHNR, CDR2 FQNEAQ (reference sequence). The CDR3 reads CASSQRTGYREQPQHF. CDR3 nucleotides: TGTGCCAGCAGCCAAAGGACGGGGTATCGGGAACAGCCCCAGCATTTT. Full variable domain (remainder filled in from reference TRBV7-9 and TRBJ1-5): DTGVSQNPRHKITKRGQNVTFRCDPISEHNRLYWYRQTLGQGPEFLTYFQNEAQLEKSRLLSDRFSAERPKGSFSTLEIQRTEQGDSAMYLCASSQRTGYREQPQHFGDGTRLSIL.

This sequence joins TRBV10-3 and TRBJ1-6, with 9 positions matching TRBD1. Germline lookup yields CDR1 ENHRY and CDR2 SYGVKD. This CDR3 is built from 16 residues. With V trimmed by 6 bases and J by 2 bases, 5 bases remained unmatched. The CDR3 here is CAISDRGGAYNSPLHF. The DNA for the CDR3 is TGTGCCATCAGCGACAGGGGGGGGGCCTATAATTCACCCCTCCACTTT.

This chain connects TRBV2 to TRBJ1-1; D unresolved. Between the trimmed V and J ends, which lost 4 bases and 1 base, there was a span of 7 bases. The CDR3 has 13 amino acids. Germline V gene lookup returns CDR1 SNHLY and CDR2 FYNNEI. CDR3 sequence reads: CASSGHPNTEAFF. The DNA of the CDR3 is TGTGCCAGCAGTGGGCACCCGAACACTGAAGCTTTCTTT.

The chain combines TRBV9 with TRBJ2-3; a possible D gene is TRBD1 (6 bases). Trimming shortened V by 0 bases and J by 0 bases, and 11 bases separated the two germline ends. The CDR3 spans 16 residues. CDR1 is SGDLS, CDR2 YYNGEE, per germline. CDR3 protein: CASSVGRGPSTDTQYF. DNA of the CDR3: TGTGCCAGCAGCGTAGGCAGGGGCCCTAGCACAGATACGCAGTATTTT.

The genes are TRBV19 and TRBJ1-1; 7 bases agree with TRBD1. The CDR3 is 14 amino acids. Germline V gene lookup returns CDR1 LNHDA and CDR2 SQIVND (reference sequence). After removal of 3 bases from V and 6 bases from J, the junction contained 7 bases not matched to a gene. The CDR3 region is CASSIDRESPEAFF. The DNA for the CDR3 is TGTGCCAGTAGTATCGACAGGGAATCCCCTGAAGCTTTCTTT.

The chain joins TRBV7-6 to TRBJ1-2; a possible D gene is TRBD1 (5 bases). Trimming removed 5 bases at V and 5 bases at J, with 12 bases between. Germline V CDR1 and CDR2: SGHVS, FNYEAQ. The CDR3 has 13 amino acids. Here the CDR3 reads CASSPAQGYGYTF. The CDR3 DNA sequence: TGTGCCAGCAGCCCCGCGCAGGGATATGGCTACACCTTC.

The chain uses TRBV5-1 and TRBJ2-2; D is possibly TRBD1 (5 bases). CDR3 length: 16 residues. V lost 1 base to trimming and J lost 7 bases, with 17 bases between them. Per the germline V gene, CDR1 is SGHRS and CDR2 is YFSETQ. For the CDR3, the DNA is TGCGCCAGCAGCTTGTCTTTGTCCAGGGCCGGCGGGGAGCTGTTTTTT. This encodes CASSLSLSRAGGELFF.

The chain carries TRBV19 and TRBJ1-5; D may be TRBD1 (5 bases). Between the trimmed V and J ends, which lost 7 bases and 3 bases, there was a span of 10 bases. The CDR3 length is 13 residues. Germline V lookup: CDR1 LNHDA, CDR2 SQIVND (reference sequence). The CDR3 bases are TGTGCCAGTATGGGGGGTTCCAATCAGCCCCAGCATTTT. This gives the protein CASMGGSNQPQHF.

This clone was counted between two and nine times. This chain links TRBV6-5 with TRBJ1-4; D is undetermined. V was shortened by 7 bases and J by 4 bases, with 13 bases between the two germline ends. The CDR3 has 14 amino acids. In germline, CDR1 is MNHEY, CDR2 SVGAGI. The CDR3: CASNPTRDNEKLFF. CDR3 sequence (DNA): TGTGCCAGCAACCCGACAAGAGATAATGAAAAACTGTTTTTT.

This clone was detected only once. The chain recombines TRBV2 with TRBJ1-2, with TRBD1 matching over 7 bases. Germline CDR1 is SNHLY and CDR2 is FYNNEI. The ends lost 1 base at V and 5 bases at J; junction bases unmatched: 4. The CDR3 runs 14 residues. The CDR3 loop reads CASSEGGGRYGYTF. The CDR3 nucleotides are TGTGCCAGCAGTGAAGGAGGGGGCCGGTATGGCTACACCTTC.

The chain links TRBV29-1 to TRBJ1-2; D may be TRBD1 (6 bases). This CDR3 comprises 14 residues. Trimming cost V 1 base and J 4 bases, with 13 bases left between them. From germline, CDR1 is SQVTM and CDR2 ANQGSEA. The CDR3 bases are TGCAGCGTTGAAGTGGGGGGGCAGGGCTATGGCTACACCTTC. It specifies CSVEVGGQGYGYTF.

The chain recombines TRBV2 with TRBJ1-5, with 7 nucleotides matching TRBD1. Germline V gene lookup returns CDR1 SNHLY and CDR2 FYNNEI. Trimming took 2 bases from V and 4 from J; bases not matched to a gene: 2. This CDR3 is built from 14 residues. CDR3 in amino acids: CASSERTGNQPQHF. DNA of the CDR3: TGTGCCAGCAGTGAACGGACAGGAAATCAGCCCCAGCATTTT.